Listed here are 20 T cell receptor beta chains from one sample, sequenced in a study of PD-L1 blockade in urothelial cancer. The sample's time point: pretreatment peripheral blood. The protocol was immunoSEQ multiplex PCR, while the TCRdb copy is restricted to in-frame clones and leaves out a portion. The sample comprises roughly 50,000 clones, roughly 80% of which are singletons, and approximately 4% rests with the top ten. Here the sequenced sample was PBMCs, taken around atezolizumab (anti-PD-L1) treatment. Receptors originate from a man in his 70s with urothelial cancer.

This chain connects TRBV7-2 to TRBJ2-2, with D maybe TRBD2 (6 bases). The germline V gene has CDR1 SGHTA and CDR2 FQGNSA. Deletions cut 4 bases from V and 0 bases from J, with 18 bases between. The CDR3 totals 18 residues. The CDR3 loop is CASSSPRSGVSNTGELFF. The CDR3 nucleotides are TGTGCCAGCAGCTCCCCCCGTAGCGGAGTTTCGAACACCGGGGAGCTGTTTTTT. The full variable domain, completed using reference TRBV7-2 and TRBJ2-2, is GAGVSQSPSNKVTEKGKDVELRCDPISGHTALYWYRQSLGQGLEFLIYFQGNSAPDKSGLPSDRFSAERTGGSVSTLTIQRTQQEDSAVYLCASSSPRSGVSNTGELFFGEGSRLTVL.

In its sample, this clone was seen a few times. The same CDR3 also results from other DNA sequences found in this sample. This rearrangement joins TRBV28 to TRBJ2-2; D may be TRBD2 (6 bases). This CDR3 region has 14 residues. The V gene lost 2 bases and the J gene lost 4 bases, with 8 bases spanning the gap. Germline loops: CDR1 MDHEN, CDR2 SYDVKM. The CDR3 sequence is CASSLGGFTGELFF. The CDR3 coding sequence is TGTGCCAGCAGTTTAGGGGGGTTCACCGGGGAGCTGTTTTTT.

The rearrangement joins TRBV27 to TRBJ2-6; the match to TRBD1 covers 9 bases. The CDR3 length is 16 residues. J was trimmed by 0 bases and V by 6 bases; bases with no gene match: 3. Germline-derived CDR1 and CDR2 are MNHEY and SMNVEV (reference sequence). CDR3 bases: TGTGCCAGCAGACAGACAGGGGGCTCTGGGGCCAACGTCCTGACTTTC. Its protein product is CASRQTGGSGANVLTF.

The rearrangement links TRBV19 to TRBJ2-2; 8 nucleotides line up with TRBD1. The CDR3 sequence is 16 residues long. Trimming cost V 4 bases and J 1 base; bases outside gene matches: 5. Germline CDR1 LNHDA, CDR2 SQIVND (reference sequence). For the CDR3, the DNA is TGTGCCAGTAGTACCATCGGACAGGGGAACACCGGGGAGCTGTTTTTT. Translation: CASSTIGQGNTGELFF. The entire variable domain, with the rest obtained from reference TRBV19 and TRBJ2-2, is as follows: DGGITQSPKYLFRKEGQNVTLSCEQNLNHDAMYWYRQDPGQGLRLIYYSQIVNDFQKGDIAEGYSVSREKKESFPLTVTSAQKNPTAFYLCASSTIGQGNTGELFFGEGSRLTVL.

This chain's CDR3 is CASSPDRGLEKLFF. For the CDR3, the DNA is TGTGCCAGCAGCCCAGACAGGGGGCTTGAAAAACTGTTTTTT. The chain employs TRBV7-2 and TRBJ1-4; 10 nucleotides agree with TRBD1. Trimming took 5 bases from V and 7 from J; bases not matched to a gene: 4. There are 14 residues in the CDR3. The germline V gene encodes CDR1 SGHTA and CDR2 FQGNSA.

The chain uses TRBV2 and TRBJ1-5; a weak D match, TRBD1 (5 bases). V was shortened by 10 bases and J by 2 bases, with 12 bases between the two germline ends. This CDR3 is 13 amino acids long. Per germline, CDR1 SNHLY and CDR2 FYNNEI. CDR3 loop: CATQAGRNQPQHF. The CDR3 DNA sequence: TGTGCCACCCAAGCGGGGCGCAATCAGCCCCAGCATTTT.

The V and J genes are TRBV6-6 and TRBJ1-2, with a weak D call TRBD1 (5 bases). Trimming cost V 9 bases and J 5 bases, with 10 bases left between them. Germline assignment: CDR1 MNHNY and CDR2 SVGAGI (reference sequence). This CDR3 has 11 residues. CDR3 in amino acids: CASTDSYGYTF. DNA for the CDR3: TGTGCCAGTACAGACAGTTATGGCTACACCTTC.

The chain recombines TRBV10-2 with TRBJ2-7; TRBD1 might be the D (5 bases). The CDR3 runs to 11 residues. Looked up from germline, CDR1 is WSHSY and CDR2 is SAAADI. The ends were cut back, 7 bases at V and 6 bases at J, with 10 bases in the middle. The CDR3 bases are TGCGCCAGCAACACAGGATCCGAGCAGTACTTC. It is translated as CASNTGSEQYF.

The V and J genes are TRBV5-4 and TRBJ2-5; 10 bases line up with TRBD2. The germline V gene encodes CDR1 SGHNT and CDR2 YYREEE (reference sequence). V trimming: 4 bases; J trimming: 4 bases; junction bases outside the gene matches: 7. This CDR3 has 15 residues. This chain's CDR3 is CASSQAGGAPETQYF. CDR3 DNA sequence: TGTGCCAGCAGCCAAGCGGGGGGGGCCCCAGAGACCCAGTACTTC. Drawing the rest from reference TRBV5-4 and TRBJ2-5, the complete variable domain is ETGVTQSPTHLIKTRGQQVTLRCSSQSGHNTVSWYQQALGQGPQFIFQYYREEENGRGNFPPRFSGLQFPNYSSELNVNALELDDSALYLCASSQAGGAPETQYFGPGTRLLVL.

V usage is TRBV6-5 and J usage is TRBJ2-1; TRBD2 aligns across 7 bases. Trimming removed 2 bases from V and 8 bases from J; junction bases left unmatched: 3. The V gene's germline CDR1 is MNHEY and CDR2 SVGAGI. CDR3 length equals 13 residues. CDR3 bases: TGTGCCAGCAGTTACGCTGGGGGGGATGAGCAGTTCTTC. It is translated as CASSYAGGDEQFF.

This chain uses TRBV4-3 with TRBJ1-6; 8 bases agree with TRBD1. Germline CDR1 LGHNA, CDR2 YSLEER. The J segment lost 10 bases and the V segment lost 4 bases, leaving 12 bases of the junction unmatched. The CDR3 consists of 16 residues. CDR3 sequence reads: CASSRSGETGESPLHF. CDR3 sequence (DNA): TGCGCCAGCAGCCGAAGTGGGGAGACAGGGGAATCACCCCTCCACTTT.

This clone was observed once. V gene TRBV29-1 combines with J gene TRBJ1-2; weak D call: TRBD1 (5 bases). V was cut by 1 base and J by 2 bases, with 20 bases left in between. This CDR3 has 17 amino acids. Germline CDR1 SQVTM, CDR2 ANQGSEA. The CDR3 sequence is CSVEGSDVSRGNYGYTF. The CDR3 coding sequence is TGCAGCGTTGAAGGCAGTGACGTCTCCCGGGGGAACTATGGCTACACCTTC.

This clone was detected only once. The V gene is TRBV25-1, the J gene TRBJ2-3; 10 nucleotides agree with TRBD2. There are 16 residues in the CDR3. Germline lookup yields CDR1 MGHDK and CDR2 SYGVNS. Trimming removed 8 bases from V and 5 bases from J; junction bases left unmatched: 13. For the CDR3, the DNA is TGTGCCAGCGCGTCGCGAGCGGGGGGGCTTGGAGATACGCAGTATTTT. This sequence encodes CASASRAGGLGDTQYF.

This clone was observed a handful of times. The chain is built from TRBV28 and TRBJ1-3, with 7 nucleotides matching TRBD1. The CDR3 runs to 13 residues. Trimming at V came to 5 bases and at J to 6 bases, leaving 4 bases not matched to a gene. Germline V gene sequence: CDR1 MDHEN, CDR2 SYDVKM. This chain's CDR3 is CASSQGGQNTIYF. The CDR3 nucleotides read TGTGCCAGCAGTCAAGGGGGCCAAAACACCATATATTTT.

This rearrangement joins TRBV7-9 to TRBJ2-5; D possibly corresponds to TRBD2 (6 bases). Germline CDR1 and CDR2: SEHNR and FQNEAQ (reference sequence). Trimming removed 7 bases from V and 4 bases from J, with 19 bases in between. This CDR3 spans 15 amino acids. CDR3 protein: CASMLVMMGGETQYF. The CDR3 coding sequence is TGTGCCAGCATGTTGGTTATGATGGGGGGAGAGACCCAGTACTTC.

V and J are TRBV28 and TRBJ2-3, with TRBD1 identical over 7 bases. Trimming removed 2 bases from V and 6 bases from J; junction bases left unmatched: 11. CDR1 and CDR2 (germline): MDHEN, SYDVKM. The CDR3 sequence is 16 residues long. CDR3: CASSLPGQRFLDTQYF. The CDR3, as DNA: TGTGCCAGCAGTTTACCGGGACAGAGGTTCTTGGATACGCAGTATTTT.

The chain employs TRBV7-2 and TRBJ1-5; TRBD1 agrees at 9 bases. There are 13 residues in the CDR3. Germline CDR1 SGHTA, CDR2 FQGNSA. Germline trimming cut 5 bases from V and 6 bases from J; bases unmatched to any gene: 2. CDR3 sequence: CASSNRGRQPQHF. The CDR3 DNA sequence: TGTGCCAGCAGCAACAGGGGGCGTCAGCCCCAGCATTTT.

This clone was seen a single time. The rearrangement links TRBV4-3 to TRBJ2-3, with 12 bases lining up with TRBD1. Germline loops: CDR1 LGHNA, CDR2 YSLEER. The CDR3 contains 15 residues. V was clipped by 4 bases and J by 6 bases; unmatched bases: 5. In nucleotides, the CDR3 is TGCGCCAGCAGCCGGGACAGGGGGCAGGGGGATACGCAGTATTTT. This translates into CASSRDRGQGDTQYF.

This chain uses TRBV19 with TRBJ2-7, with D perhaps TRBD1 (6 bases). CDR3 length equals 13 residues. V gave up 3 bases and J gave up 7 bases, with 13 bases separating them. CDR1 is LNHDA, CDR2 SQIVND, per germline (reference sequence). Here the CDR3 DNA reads TGTGCCAGTAGTATTGGCAGGGGAACAGAGCAGTACTTC. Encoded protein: CASSIGRGTEQYF.

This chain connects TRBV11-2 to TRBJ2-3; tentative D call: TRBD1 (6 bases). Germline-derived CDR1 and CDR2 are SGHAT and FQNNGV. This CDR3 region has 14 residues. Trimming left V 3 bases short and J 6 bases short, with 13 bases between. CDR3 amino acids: CASSFSRGGDTQYF. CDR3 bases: TGTGCCAGCAGCTTCAGCAGGGGTGGTGATACGCAGTATTTT. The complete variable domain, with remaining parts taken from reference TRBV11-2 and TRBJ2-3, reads EAGVAQSPRYKIIEKRQSVAFWCNPISGHATLYWYQQILGQGPKLLIQFQNNGVVDDSQLPKDRFSAERLKGVDSTLKIQPAKLEDSAVYLCASSFSRGGDTQYFGPGTRLTVL.